These 9 T cell receptor beta chains originate from one sample sequenced in a study of cytotoxic CD8 clonotypes in ibrutinib-treated CLL. This table comes from immunoSEQ multiplex PCR, and its TCRdb copy is limited to in-frame clones, with some not included. Of some 200,000 clones listed, 60% to 80% are singletons. The material was PBMCs, obtained after 12 months of ibrutinib treatment. These receptors were obtained from a human donor with chronic lymphocytic leukemia.

V gene TRBV19 combines with J gene TRBJ2-5; D unclear. The CDR3 totals 14 residues. Germline assignment: CDR1 LNHDA and CDR2 SQIVND (reference sequence). V lost 0 bases and J lost 5, with 10 bases in between. CDR3 coding DNA: TGTGCCAGTAGTATAGAATCGCCCCCGGAGACCCAGTACTTC. Encoded protein: CASSIESPPETQYF.

The V and J genes are TRBV5-1 and TRBJ2-3; 9 bases fit TRBD1. Germline V CDR1 and CDR2: SGHRS, YFSETQ. This CDR3 has 15 residues. Trimming removed 1 base from V and 1 base from J; junction bases left unmatched: 1. The CDR3 loop reads CASSLWTGGTDTQYF. CDR3 nucleotide sequence: TGCGCCAGCAGCTTGTGGACAGGGGGCACAGATACGCAGTATTTT. Supplemented by reference TRBV5-1 and TRBJ2-3, the full variable domain reads KAGVTQTPRYLIKTRGQQVTLSCSPISGHRSVSWYQQTPGQGLQFLFEYFSETQRNKGNFPGRFSGRQFSNSRSEMNVSTLELGDSALYLCASSLWTGGTDTQYFGPGTRLTVL.

The chain couples TRBV27 to TRBJ2-7, with D perhaps given as TRBD1 or TRBD2 (6 bases each). The CDR3 is made up of 15 amino acids. Germline V lookup: CDR1 MNHEY, CDR2 SMNVEV (reference sequence). V shed 6 bases and J shed 2 bases, with 17 bases lying between them. The CDR3 loop is CASSLLWGATYEQYF. Here the CDR3 DNA reads TGTGCCAGCAGCCTCCTCTGGGGGGCTACCTACGAGCAGTACTTC.

The chain couples TRBV18 to TRBJ1-5; D gene unclear. Germline assignment: CDR1 KGHSH and CDR2 LQKENI. The CDR3 is 15 residues long. V lost 1 base to trimming and J lost 7 bases, with 14 bases between them. In DNA, the CDR3 is TGTGCCAGCTCACCACAGAACCACGGTTACCAGCCCCAGCATTTT. Its translation: CASSPQNHGYQPQHF.

The V call is TRBV2, the J call TRBJ1-4; 10 nucleotides agree with TRBD1. Germline assignment: CDR1 SNHLY and CDR2 FYNNEI. With 8 bases clipped from V and 1 base from J, the junction kept 13 bases outside the gene matches. This CDR3 comprises 18 residues. CDR3 DNA: TGTGCCAGCCTTACCCCGGAGGGACAGGGGAAAACTAATGAAAAACTGTTTTTT. It codes for CASLTPEGQGKTNEKLFF. Supplemented by reference TRBV2 and TRBJ1-4, the full variable domain reads EPEVTQTPSHQVTQMGQEVILRCVPISNHLYFYWYRQILGQKVEFLVSFYNNEISEKSEIFDDQFSVERPDGSNFTLKIRSTKLEDSAMYFCASLTPEGQGKTNEKLFFGSGTQLSVL.

The chain couples TRBV4-1 to TRBJ2-1; weak D call: TRBD1 (7 bases). The germline V gene encodes CDR1 MGHRA and CDR2 YSYEKL. The V end lost 7 bases, the J end lost 5 bases, and 18 bases lay between the germline ends. This CDR3 is built from 15 residues. The CDR3 spells CASKYRGGPDNEQFF. The CDR3 DNA is TGCGCCAGCAAATACAGGGGAGGTCCGGACAATGAGCAGTTCTTC.

This chain's CDR3 is CASSLGENYGYTF. In nucleotides, the CDR3 is TGTGCCAGCAGCTTGGGAGAAAACTATGGCTACACCTTC. The chain employs TRBV5-4 and TRBJ1-2; no clear D. The CDR3 runs to 13 residues. The germline V and J ends were trimmed by 0 bases and 2 bases, with 5 bases remaining between them. The germline V gene has CDR1 SGHNT and CDR2 YYREEE (reference sequence).

The V call is TRBV7-9, the J call TRBJ1-3; D is unclear. This CDR3 is 17 amino acids long. Germline V gene sequence: CDR1 SEHNR, CDR2 FQNEAQ (reference sequence). Trimming removed 1 base at V and 2 bases at J, with 15 bases between. The CDR3 bases are TGTGCCAGCAGCTTAGGCCCCTTTTTCTCGGCTGGAAACACCATATATTTT. This encodes CASSLGPFFSAGNTIYF.

The chain carries TRBV6-5 and TRBJ1-4; D gene unclear. In germline, CDR1 is MNHEY, CDR2 SVGAGI. CDR3 size: 14 residues. Between the trimmed V and J ends, which lost 0 bases and 7 bases, there was a span of 9 bases. DNA of the CDR3: TGTGCCAGCAGTTACTCGGCAGGTGGTGAAAAACTGTTTTTT. This sequence encodes CASSYSAGGEKLFF.